This T cell receptor beta chain was observed in a study of blood T cell repertoires in COVID-19. Study context: From T cells, B-cell-depleted T cells, or PBMCs came the material, which was cDNA or gDNA.

Germline V gene sequence: CDR1 MNHEY, CDR2 SVGEGT. This CDR3 has 19 residues. The V and J ends lost 0 bases and 0 bases respectively, with 18 bases between them. Sequencing used immunoSEQ multiplex PCR; TCRdb keeps in-frame clones, though not all of them. Seen here are around 150,000 clones, almost 80% observed once, and the top ten hold roughly 11%. This receptor was identified in a man between 60 and 70 years old who had recovered from COVID-19. This chain connects TRBV6-2 or TRBV6-3 to TRBJ1-5; D not certain. The sample consisted of peripheral blood. CDR3 protein: CASSYSRRSGVDSNQPQHF. CDR3 bases: TGTGCCAGCAGTTACTCGCGTCGCTCTGGAGTGGATAGCAATCAGCCCCAGCATTTT.